The 27 T cell receptor beta chains below come from one sample, sequenced in a study of cytomegalovirus exposure and HLA in healthy donors. The data were produced by immunoSEQ multiplex PCR, yet TCRdb's version contains in-frame clones alone and is incomplete. In the table there are 140,000 or so clones, around 90% of which are singletons. Sequencing was done on a sample of PBMCs. All receptors derive from a man younger than 35 in good health and CMV-seropositive.

This chain joins TRBV6-6 and TRBJ2-4; TRBD2 matches at 7 bases. Looked up from germline, CDR1 is MNHNY and CDR2 is SVGAGI (reference sequence). V was clipped by 2 bases and J by 8 bases; unmatched bases: 6. The CDR3 length is 14 residues. DNA for the CDR3: TGTGCCAGCAGTTACGGTGAGGGGAGGGACATTCAGTACTTC. Translating gives CASSYGEGRDIQYF.

The chain is built from TRBV18 and TRBJ1-1, with D maybe TRBD1 (5 bases). Trimming took off 3 bases at V and 0 bases at J, with 11 bases between the two ends. Per germline, CDR1 KGHSH and CDR2 LQKENI. The CDR3 covers 15 residues. This CDR3 is CASSPSAGMNTEAFF. The DNA for the CDR3 is TGTGCCAGCTCACCTTCGGCAGGGATGAACACTGAAGCTTTCTTT.

This clone has more than one count but fewer than ten. The chain has TRBV11-2 and TRBJ1-2; D not certain. Germline V gene sequence: CDR1 SGHAT, CDR2 FQNNGV. The CDR3 is 13 residues long. V shed 2 bases and J shed 4 bases, with 8 bases lying between them. The DNA of the CDR3 is TGTGCCAGCAGCTTATTCCCCCTCTATGGCTACACCTTC. Amino acids: CASSLFPLYGYTF.

The chain combines TRBV5-4 with TRBJ1-1, with D unresolved. Germline CDR1 is SGHNT and CDR2 is YYREEE (reference sequence). The CDR3 is made up of 16 amino acids. V lost 5 bases and J lost 2, with 19 bases in between. The chain's CDR3 is CASSSGMTPYNTEAFF. The CDR3 DNA sequence: TGTGCCAGCAGTTCGGGAATGACACCTTATAACACTGAAGCTTTCTTT. The full variable domain, its missing parts supplied by reference TRBV5-4 and TRBJ1-1, is ETGVTQSPTHLIKTRGQQVTLRCSSQSGHNTVSWYQQALGQGPQFIFQYYREEENGRGNFPPRFSGLQFPNYSSELNVNALELDDSALYLCASSSGMTPYNTEAFFGQGTRLTVV.

This clone was counted a single time. The chain uses TRBV2 and TRBJ1-1; D is unresolved. The CDR3 runs 13 residues. The germline V and J ends were trimmed by 6 bases and 5 bases, with 13 bases remaining between them. CDR1 SNHLY and CDR2 FYNNEI come from the germline V gene. CDR3 protein: CASRGGRWTEAFF. Written as DNA, the CDR3 is TGTGCCAGCAGGGGAGGGAGGTGGACTGAAGCTTTCTTT. The full variable domain, rest sourced from reference TRBV2 and TRBJ1-1, is EPEVTQTPSHQVTQMGQEVILRCVPISNHLYFYWYRQILGQKVEFLVSFYNNEISEKSEIFDDQFSVERPDGSNFTLKIRSTKLEDSAMYFCASRGGRWTEAFFGQGTRLTVV.

The V call is TRBV5-1, the J call TRBJ2-7, with D tentatively TRBD1 (5 bases). Germline CDR1 and CDR2: SGHRS and YFSETQ. The CDR3 spans 15 residues. Trimming left V 3 bases short and J 2 bases short, with 15 bases between. The DNA of the CDR3 is TGCGCCAGCAGCTCTCATTGGGGCACAACCTACGAGCAGTACTTC. As protein: CASSSHWGTTYEQYF.

The chain's CDR3 is CASSSGTYYGYTF. CDR3 coding DNA: TGTGCCAGCAGCAGCGGGACATACTATGGCTACACCTTC. The rearrangement links TRBV14 to TRBJ1-2; a possible D gene is TRBD1 (6 bases). From germline, CDR1 is SGHDN and CDR2 FVKESK. Trimming left V 5 bases short and J 3 bases short, with 10 bases between. The CDR3 is 13 amino acids.

The gene calls are TRBV20-1 and TRBJ2-7; no clear D gene. Trimming removed 3 bases from V and 0 bases from J, with 3 bases in between. Germline V gives CDR1 DFQATT, CDR2 SNEGSKA (reference sequence). CDR3 length: 11 residues. CDR3: CSARSSYEQYF. The CDR3 DNA follows: TGCAGTGCTAGGAGCTCCTACGAGCAGTACTTC.

The chain links TRBV5-1 to TRBJ2-2; 8 bases are shared with TRBD1. This CDR3 comprises 14 residues. V gave up 4 bases and J gave up 7 bases; unmatched junction bases: 6. CDR1 is SGHRS, CDR2 YFSETQ, per germline. CDR3 sequence: CASSIGQGGGELFF. CDR3 DNA: TGCGCCAGCAGCATAGGACAGGGTGGCGGGGAGCTGTTTTTT.

The CDR3 loop reads CASSSPTMNTEAFF. CDR3 DNA sequence: TGCGCCAGCAGCTCCCCGACTATGAACACTGAAGCTTTCTTT. The chain links TRBV5-1 to TRBJ1-1; D not certain. Germline values: CDR1 SGHRS, CDR2 YFSETQ. The CDR3 spans 14 residues. V shed 3 bases and J shed 0 bases, with 9 bases lying between them.

The rearrangement joins TRBV11-3 to TRBJ2-1, with D uncertain. Germline lookup yields CDR1 SGHNT and CDR2 YENEEA. CDR3 length: 16 amino acids. The V and J ends lost 1 base and 0 bases respectively, with 10 bases between them. The CDR3 spells CASSLGGVRSYNEQFF. CDR3 coding DNA: TGTGCCAGCAGCTTAGGTGGAGTCCGCTCCTACAATGAGCAGTTCTTC.

The rearrangement links TRBV7-9 to TRBJ2-7; 9 positions agree with TRBD1. Germline trimming cut 5 bases from V and 2 bases from J; bases unmatched to any gene: 1. Germline CDR1 SEHNR, CDR2 FQNEAQ (reference sequence). This CDR3 comprises 13 residues. CDR3 residues: CASSRTGAYEQYF. CDR3 nucleotide sequence: TGTGCCAGCAGCCGGACAGGGGCCTACGAGCAGTACTTC. Full variable domain (outside the CDR3, taken from reference TRBV7-9 and TRBJ2-7): DTGVSQNPRHKITKRGQNVTFRCDPISEHNRLYWYRQTLGQGPEFLTYFQNEAQLEKSRLLSDRFSAERPKGSFSTLEIQRTEQGDSAMYLCASSRTGAYEQYFGPGTRLTVT.

The J gene is TRBJ2-1, the V gene TRBV10-1, with 7 nucleotides matching TRBD2. The V gene end was trimmed by 6 bases and the J gene end by 5 bases; junction bases not matched to a gene: 10. Germline-derived CDR1 and CDR2 are WNHNN and SYGVQD (reference sequence). The CDR3 extends over 15 amino acids. The CDR3 loop is CASSGDYPKNNEQFF. The CDR3 DNA is TGCGCCAGCAGCGGGGACTACCCGAAAAACAATGAGCAGTTCTTC.

The rearrangement uses TRBV6-5 and TRBJ1-1, with TRBD1 as a possible D gene (6 bases). Trimming pared 6 bases from V and 6 bases from J, leaving 17 bases between. This CDR3 is 14 amino acids long. Germline CDR1 reads MNHEY; CDR2 reads SVGAGI. CDR3 DNA sequence: TGTGCCAGCAGATACGAGGGGGTAGCCGCTGAAGCTTTCTTT. This encodes CASRYEGVAAEAFF.

The J gene is TRBJ2-7, the V gene TRBV2; 8 nucleotides align to TRBD1. This CDR3 has 14 residues. Per the germline V gene, CDR1 is SNHLY and CDR2 is FYNNEI. Trimming at V came to 6 bases and at J to 4 bases, leaving 8 bases not matched to a gene. DNA of the CDR3: TGTGCCAGCAGGAATCCGGGACAGGATTACGAGCAGTACTTC. It encodes CASRNPGQDYEQYF.

The CDR3 sequence: CASSPRIPNRAPLYGYTF. The CDR3 nucleotides read TGTGCCAGCAGCCCCCGAATCCCAAACAGGGCGCCACTCTATGGCTACACCTTC. J is TRBJ1-2 and V is TRBV9, with D perhaps matching TRBD1 (6 bases). Trimming stripped 4 bases from V and 4 bases from J, with 26 bases between. There are 18 residues in the CDR3. The germline gives CDR1 SGDLS, CDR2 YYNGEE.

This clone has only one observation. The chain recombines TRBV7-3 with TRBJ1-1; D possibly corresponds to TRBD1 (5 bases). This CDR3 region has 13 residues. Germline CDR1 SGHTA, CDR2 FQGTGA. V lost 5 bases to trimming and J lost 1 base, with 8 bases between them. The CDR3 nucleotides are TGTGCCAGCAGCAGGGGCCCGAACACTGAAGCTTTCTTT. It codes for CASSRGPNTEAFF.

This rearrangement joins TRBV9 to TRBJ1-1, with 8 bases lining up with TRBD1. The CDR3 has 15 amino acids. Trimming took 4 bases from V and 3 from J; bases not matched to a gene: 8. The germline gives CDR1 SGDLS, CDR2 YYNGEE. The CDR3 sequence is CASSKTGTGYTEAFF. The CDR3 bases are TGTGCCAGCAGCAAGACCGGGACAGGATACACTGAAGCTTTCTTT.

The CDR3 region is CASGLVLAGAQDTQYF. The CDR3 DNA follows: TGTGCTAGTGGTTTGGTACTAGCGGGAGCCCAAGATACGCAGTATTTT. This rearrangement joins TRBV12-5 to TRBJ2-3; the match to TRBD2 covers 11 bases. Germline V gene sequence: CDR1 LGHNT, CDR2 FRNRAP. The trim removed 0 bases at V and 5 bases at J, leaving 4 bases unmatched. The CDR3 extends over 16 amino acids.

The CDR3 coding sequence is TGTGCCAGCACCCCAGGATTCTTCTCCTACGAGCAGTACTTC. Amino acids: CASTPGFFSYEQYF. V gene TRBV14 combines with J gene TRBJ2-7; D gene uncertain. The germline V and J ends were trimmed by 7 bases and 0 bases, with 13 bases remaining between them. CDR3 size: 14 residues. The V gene's germline CDR1 is SGHDN and CDR2 FVKESK.

This rearrangement joins TRBV7-9 to TRBJ1-2, with 10 nucleotides matching TRBD1. The ends lost 6 bases at V and 3 bases at J; junction bases unmatched: 7. Germline V gene lookup returns CDR1 SEHNR and CDR2 FQNEAQ (reference sequence). This CDR3 is 15 amino acids long. For the CDR3, the DNA is TGTGCCAGCAGGAAGACAGGGGGCGCAGACTATGGCTACACCTTC. It encodes CASRKTGGADYGYTF.

The sample holds one count of this clone. This chain joins TRBV5-4 and TRBJ1-3; no clear D. This CDR3 comprises 14 residues. The germline V and J ends were trimmed by 3 bases and 0 bases, with 7 bases remaining between them. From germline, CDR1 is SGHNT and CDR2 YYREEE (reference sequence). CDR3 DNA sequence: TGTGCCAGCAGCTCCCCAGACTCTGGAAACACCATATATTTT. This codes for CASSSPDSGNTIYF.

This clone was detected a few times. V and J are TRBV5-4 and TRBJ1-2; maybe TRBD1 (5 bases). This CDR3 contains 14 residues. With 4 bases removed from V and 2 bases from J, the gap between germline ends came to 12 bases. Germline-derived CDR1 and CDR2 are SGHNT and YYREEE (reference sequence). The DNA of the CDR3 is TGTGCCAGCAGCCGGGGGGGATTAAACTATGGCTACACCTTC. Protein product: CASSRGGLNYGYTF. Full variable domain (outside the CDR3, taken from reference TRBV5-4 and TRBJ1-2): ETGVTQSPTHLIKTRGQQVTLRCSSQSGHNTVSWYQQALGQGPQFIFQYYREEENGRGNFPPRFSGLQFPNYSSELNVNALELDDSALYLCASSRGGLNYGYTFGSGTRLTVV.

V is TRBV28 and J is TRBJ1-2; a possible D gene is TRBD1 (5 bases). The CDR3 covers 13 residues. Germline V lookup: CDR1 MDHEN, CDR2 SYDVKM. Between the trimmed V and J ends, which lost 8 bases and 14 bases, there was a span of 24 bases. The CDR3 DNA sequence: TGTGCCAGCGGCAGCCCGGAGGGGTTGTCGGAAACCTTC. Translation gives CASGSPEGLSETF.

This clone was seen a single time. V is TRBV4-1 and J is TRBJ2-7; 12 bases map to TRBD2. The CDR3 loop spans 17 amino acids. Germline V CDR1 and CDR2: MGHRA, YSYEKL. The ends lost 4 bases at V and 1 base at J; junction bases unmatched: 8. CDR3 nucleotide sequence: TGCGCCAGCAGCCTTCGACTAGCGGGGGACGATTCCTACGAGCAGTACTTC. This encodes CASSLRLAGDDSYEQYF.

V gene TRBV27 combines with J gene TRBJ1-1; maybe TRBD1 (5 bases). The V gene lost 7 bases and the J gene lost 5 bases, with 17 bases spanning the gap. Germline V gene sequence: CDR1 MNHEY, CDR2 SMNVEV (reference sequence). The CDR3 length is 14 residues. DNA of the CDR3: TGTGCCAGCATCGGGGGGAGGGGTTGGACTGAAGCTTTCTTT. Translated, it gives CASIGGRGWTEAFF.

This chain links TRBV27 with TRBJ2-6, with D unresolved. CDR3 size: 16 residues. Germline CDR1 MNHEY, CDR2 SMNVEV (reference sequence). Trimming cost V 3 bases and J 2 bases, with 11 bases left between them. The CDR3 DNA follows: TGTGCCAGCAGTTTTAGCTATCTCCCTGGGGCCAACGTCCTGACTTTC. Its protein product is CASSFSYLPGANVLTF.